One and the same sample provided the 13 T cell receptor beta chains below, sequenced in a study of blood T cell repertoires in COVID-19. Data came from immunoSEQ multiplex PCR; TCRdb stores just in-frame clones and leaves some out. Among 150,000 to 200,000 clones listed, about four fifths were seen once. Specimen: peripheral blood. All receptors come from an older woman with COVID-19, enrolled during active disease.

The J gene is TRBJ2-2, the V gene TRBV7-7; TRBD2 agrees at 7 bases. Germline V gene sequence: CDR1 SSHAT, CDR2 FNYEAQ (reference sequence). The CDR3 loop spans 15 amino acids. The V and J ends lost 1 base and 7 bases, in that order; junction bases with no gene match: 6. The CDR3 nucleotides read TGTGCCAGCAGCTTAGTGGCGGGAGTGAACGGGGAGCTGTTTTTT. Translation: CASSLVAGVNGELFF.

The chain carries TRBV10-3 and TRBJ2-1, with D possibly matching TRBD2 (6 bases). Germline CDR1 is ENHRY and CDR2 is SYGVKD. The CDR3 runs to 13 residues. The V and J ends lost 8 bases and 4 bases respectively, with 12 bases between them. The CDR3 protein is CAIWRAQYNEQFF. The CDR3 DNA reads as TGTGCCATCTGGAGGGCCCAATACAATGAGCAGTTCTTC.

The chain uses TRBV19 and TRBJ2-3; D perhaps matches TRBD2 (5 bases). This CDR3 is 16 amino acids long. V gave up 1 base and J gave up 2 bases, with 13 bases separating them. Per the germline V gene, CDR1 is LNHDA and CDR2 is SQIVND (reference sequence). The CDR3, as DNA: TGTGCCAGTAGTATAGGATTAGCGTCCGTCACAGATACGCAGTATTTT. Translating gives CASSIGLASVTDTQYF.

This rearrangement joins TRBV28 to TRBJ1-2, with TRBD1 as a possible D gene (6 bases). The CDR3 covers 15 residues. V lost 1 base to trimming and J lost 7 bases, with 16 bases between them. Germline V lookup: CDR1 MDHEN, CDR2 SYDVKM. This CDR3 reads CASSLLEGVLSGYTF. The DNA for the CDR3 is TGTGCCAGCAGTTTATTAGAGGGGGTCTTATCTGGCTACACCTTC.

The chain recombines TRBV7-6 with TRBJ2-5; D is unresolved. The CDR3 has 14 residues. The germline V and J ends were trimmed by 3 bases and 2 bases, with 10 bases remaining between them. Germline V CDR1 and CDR2: SGHVS, FNYEAQ. CDR3 bases: TGTGCCAGCAGCTTTCTTAGCACTCAAGAGACCCAGTACTTC. It encodes CASSFLSTQETQYF.

This chain uses TRBV5-8 with TRBJ2-1, with TRBD2 identical over 7 bases. The CDR3 is 17 amino acids. V trimming: 1 base; J trimming: 5 bases; junction bases outside the gene matches: 12. Germline V gives CDR1 SGHTS, CDR2 YDEGEE. As DNA, the CDR3 is TGTGCCAGCAGCTTGAAGAGGGCGGGAGTCCGTAACAATGAGCAGTTCTTC. It translates to CASSLKRAGVRNNEQFF.

The rearrangement joins TRBV7-8 to TRBJ1-1; D perhaps matches TRBD1 (5 bases). This CDR3 has 16 amino acids. Germline V CDR1 and CDR2: SGHVS, FQNEAQ. V shed 6 bases and J shed 5 bases, with 22 bases lying between them. The CDR3: CASRSWSPGAGTEAFF. In DNA, the CDR3 is TGTGCCAGCAGATCCTGGTCCCCGGGAGCAGGGACTGAAGCTTTCTTT.

The chain employs TRBV6-2 or TRBV6-3 and TRBJ2-5; TRBD1 might be the D (8 bases). With 5 bases removed from V and 2 bases from J, the gap between germline ends came to 24 bases. The CDR3 extends over 18 amino acids. Per the germline V gene, CDR1 is MNHEY and CDR2 is SVGEGT. Here the CDR3 DNA reads TGTGCCAGCAGTGGGAACAGGGGGGGAAGAGAATGGCAAGAGACCCAGTACTTC. Translated: CASSGNRGGREWQETQYF.

The V gene is TRBV11-2, the J gene TRBJ2-7, with 7 bases matching TRBD2. Per germline, CDR1 SGHAT and CDR2 FQNNGV. J lost 3 bases, V lost 3 bases, and 2 bases had no gene match. The CDR3 is 13 residues long. The DNA of the CDR3 is TGTGCCAGCAGCTTCGGGGGGAACTACGAGCAGTACTTC. It specifies CASSFGGNYEQYF.

This chain links TRBV10-3 with TRBJ1-4; 8 bases map to TRBD1. The V gene end was trimmed by 9 bases and the J gene end by 7 bases; junction bases not matched to a gene: 10. CDR3 length equals 14 residues. CDR1 and CDR2 from the germline V gene are ENHRY and SYGVKD. The CDR3 sequence: CAIKTRDRCEKLFF. CDR3 DNA sequence: TGTGCCATAAAAACCCGGGACAGGTGTGAAAAACTGTTTTTT.

The CDR3 region has the DNA TGTGCCAGCAGCGACAGGGGTGGGATGTCTGGAAACACCATATATTTT. This gives the protein CASSDRGGMSGNTIYF. The chain has TRBV3-1 (or the pseudogene TRBV3-2) and TRBJ1-3, with 8 bases identical to TRBD1. V gave up 5 bases and J gave up 1 base; unmatched junction bases: 7. CDR1 and CDR2 (germline): LGHDT, YNNKEL (reference sequence). This CDR3 has 16 amino acids.

The gene calls are TRBV9 and TRBJ1-2; D possibly corresponds to TRBD1 (5 bases). Between the trimmed V and J ends, which lost 0 bases and 5 bases, there was a span of 14 bases. Germline CDR1 and CDR2: SGDLS and YYNGEE. The CDR3 extends over 15 amino acids. CDR3 loop: CASSVGILQGYGYTF. The CDR3 DNA follows: TGTGCCAGCAGCGTAGGCATTCTTCAGGGATATGGCTACACCTTC.

V is TRBV29-1 and J is TRBJ2-5, with a tentative D call TRBD1 (6 bases). V lost 1 base and J 9 bases, leaving 15 bases between the germline ends. Germline CDR1 reads SQVTM; CDR2 reads ANQGSEA. This CDR3 is 13 amino acids long. In nucleotides, the CDR3 is TGCAGCGTTGAAGTAGATCACAGGGAGCCCCAGTACTTC. Amino acid sequence: CSVEVDHREPQYF. Variable domain in full (rest from reference TRBV29-1 and TRBJ2-5): SAVISQKPSRDICQRGTSLTIQCQVDSQVTMMFWYRQQPGQSLTLIATANQGSEATYESGFVIDKFPISRPNLTFSTLTVSNMSPEDSSIYLCSVEVDHREPQYFGPGTRLLVL.